The rows below give T cell receptor beta chains drawn from one sample of a study of T cell changes during pregnancy in multiple sclerosis. Only in-frame clones appear in the TCRdb table, and some are missing; sequencing was by immunoSEQ multiplex PCR. Among under 85,000 clones listed, around nine tenths were seen once. Sequences were derived from CD4+ T cells from peripheral blood mononuclear cells, sampled in the second trimester of pregnancy. These receptors all come from a female donor with multiple sclerosis, enrolled in a pregnancy study. The CDR3 runs from the conserved cysteine through the conserved F or W. D genes are given only for firm matches. Expanded clones get a size class; other rows say once, few or many, or leave the size out.

d_gene	j_gene	abundance	v_gene	CDR3aa
NA	TRBJ2-7	once	TRBV5-4	CASSLEIGGYEQYF
TRBD1	TRBJ1-1	NA	TRBV29-1	CSVEAYRGFVSREAFF
NA	TRBJ1-3	NA	TRBV6-1	CASSEGGSSGNTIYF
NA	TRBJ2-7	NA	TRBV11-3	CASSRQWGPSSYEQYF
NA	TRBJ2-2	NA	TRBV7-9	CASSLSAGSTTGELFF
TRBD2	TRBJ2-3	once	TRBV6-6	CASSYSKLASTDTQYF
NA	TRBJ1-6	NA	TRBV14	CASSQGSGFSSPLHF
NA	TRBJ2-4	NA	TRBV27	CASSRSGGLAKNIQYF
TRBD2	TRBJ2-7	NA	TRBV15	CATSSASSGKLGEQYF
NA	TRBJ1-2	NA	TRBV11-2	CASSLGYAWGGYTF
NA	TRBJ1-4	NA	TRBV5-1	CASSFIQGGEKLFF
TRBD2	TRBJ2-3	NA	TRBV5-8	CASSLGSGGQRDTQYF
NA	TRBJ2-3	NA	TRBV19	CASVGPGTPSTDTQYF
NA	TRBJ2-7	NA	TRBV11-3	CASSLRDSSAYEQYF
TRBD2	TRBJ2-5	NA	TRBV30	CAWMAGGPPGTQYF
TRBD2	TRBJ2-4	NA	TRBV14	CASSQITGGHRNIQYF
NA	TRBJ2-7	NA	TRBV19	CASSHGGSAYEQYF
TRBD1	TRBJ2-1	NA	TRBV5-1	CASRRTGGNEQFF
NA	TRBJ2-7	NA	TRBV9	CASSGGLEGYEQYF
TRBD2	TRBJ2-5	NA	TRBV4-1	CASSLGLAGEETQYF
NA	TRBJ2-5	NA	TRBV14	CASSLGRGETQYF
NA	TRBJ1-3	NA	TRBV11-2	CASSLDSEARVSGNTIYF
TRBD1	TRBJ2-7	NA	TRBV10-3	CAIKGDRGFYEQYF
NA	TRBJ2-7	NA	TRBV28	CASSSYGARGQRTYEQYF
NA	TRBJ1-1	NA	TRBV5-1	CASRPDRNTEAFF
NA	TRBJ1-1	NA	TRBV5-6	CASSQDGGEAFF
TRBD2	TRBJ2-7	NA	TRBV28	CASSLWWTSLSEQYF
NA	TRBJ2-1	NA	TRBV19	CASSIQNEQFF
TRBD2	TRBJ2-5	NA	TRBV27	CASSELRGAATKTQYF
TRBD1	TRBJ2-7	NA	TRBV2	CASRSDRAIYEQYF
TRBD1	TRBJ1-2	NA	TRBV19	CASSIDLTGDWRANGYTF